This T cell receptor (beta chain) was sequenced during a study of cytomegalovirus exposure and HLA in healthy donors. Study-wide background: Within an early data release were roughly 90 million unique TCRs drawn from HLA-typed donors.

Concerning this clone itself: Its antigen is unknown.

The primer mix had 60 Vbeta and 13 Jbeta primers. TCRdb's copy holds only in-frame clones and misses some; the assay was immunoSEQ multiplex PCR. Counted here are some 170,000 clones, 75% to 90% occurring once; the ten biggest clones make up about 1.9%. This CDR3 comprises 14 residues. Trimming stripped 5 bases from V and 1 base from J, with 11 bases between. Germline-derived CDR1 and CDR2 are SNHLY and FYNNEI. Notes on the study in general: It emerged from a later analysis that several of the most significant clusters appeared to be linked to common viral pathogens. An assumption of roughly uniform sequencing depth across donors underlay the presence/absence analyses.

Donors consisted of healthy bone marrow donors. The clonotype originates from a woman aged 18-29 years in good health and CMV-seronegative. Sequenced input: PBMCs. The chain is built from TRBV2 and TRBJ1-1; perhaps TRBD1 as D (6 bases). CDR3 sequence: CASSLQGPNTEAFF. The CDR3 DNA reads TGTGCCAGCAGTCTACAGGGTCCGAACACTGAAGCTTTCTTT.